Listed here are 10 T cell receptor beta chains from one sample, sequenced in a study of cytotoxic CD8 clonotypes in ibrutinib-treated CLL. The repertoire was sequenced with immunoSEQ multiplex PCR; TCRdb's copy has only in-frame clones and lacks some. The sample yields about 310,000 clones, about 77% seen once. The material was PBMCs, obtained before ibrutinib treatment. Source of these receptors: a human donor with chronic lymphocytic leukemia.

This sequence joins TRBV6-1 and TRBJ1-3; a weak D match, TRBD1 (5 bases). Trimming took 4 bases from V and 3 from J, leaving 16 bases between them. Germline V gene data show CDR1 as MNHNS and CDR2 as SASEGT. This CDR3 has 16 amino acids. The CDR3 nucleotides are TGTGCCAGCAGTGTCGTCCCCCAGGGAATTGGAAACACCATATATTTT. It codes for CASSVVPQGIGNTIYF.

The J gene is TRBJ2-7, the V gene TRBV4-3; possibly TRBD1 for D (6 bases). The length of the CDR3 is 13 residues. CDR1 and CDR2 (germline): LGHNA, YSLEER. Deletions cut 1 base from V and 3 bases from J, with 7 bases between. CDR3 residues: CASSQGTDYEQYF. The CDR3 DNA reads as TGCGCCAGCAGCCAAGGGACAGACTACGAGCAGTACTTC.

The chain is built from TRBV19 and TRBJ1-1; no clear D. The CDR3 sequence is 14 residues long. Trimming pared 2 bases from V and 1 base from J, leaving 8 bases between. The germline V gene encodes CDR1 LNHDA and CDR2 SQIVND (reference sequence). This chain's CDR3 is CASSIIQSNTEAFF. The CDR3 region has the DNA TGTGCCAGTAGTATAATACAATCGAACACTGAAGCTTTCTTT.

The chain carries TRBV9 and TRBJ1-1, with 8 bases fitting TRBD1. Trimming cost V 4 bases and J 6 bases; bases outside gene matches: 11. This CDR3 contains 15 residues. The V gene's germline CDR1 is SGDLS and CDR2 YYNGEE. The CDR3 DNA reads as TGTGCCAGCAGCCCTTCGGGACAGGTCGGGTCTGAAGCTTTCTTT. This encodes CASSPSGQVGSEAFF.

This clone has only one observation. The chain combines TRBV29-1 with TRBJ2-4; TRBD1 aligns across 9 bases. CDR3 length: 13 amino acids. J was trimmed by 3 bases and V by 7 bases; bases with no gene match: 4. From germline, CDR1 is SQVTM and CDR2 ANQGSEA. In nucleotides, the CDR3 is TGCAGCGCCTGGACAGGGGTCAAAAACATTCAGTACTTC. Protein: CSAWTGVKNIQYF.

This chain connects TRBV2 to TRBJ1-5; D gene ambiguous. Germline loops: CDR1 SNHLY, CDR2 FYNNEI. V dropped 5 bases and J dropped 1 base, with 6 bases sitting between them. The CDR3 has 13 residues. The DNA of the CDR3 is TGTGCCAGCAGTACGGGAAGCAATCAGCCCCAGCATTTT. It specifies CASSTGSNQPQHF. Together with reference TRBV2 and TRBJ1-5, the CDR3 gives the full variable domain: EPEVTQTPSHQVTQMGQEVILRCVPISNHLYFYWYRQILGQKVEFLVSFYNNEISEKSEIFDDQFSVERPDGSNFTLKIRSTKLEDSAMYFCASSTGSNQPQHFGDGTRLSIL.

The J gene is TRBJ1-5, the V gene TRBV28; D might be TRBD1 (5 bases). This CDR3 is built from 18 residues. Germline V gene lookup returns CDR1 MDHEN and CDR2 SYDVKM. V was trimmed by 5 bases and J by 3 bases, leaving 23 bases between them. Here the CDR3 reads CASSLGRSGGGFNQPQHF. The CDR3 bases are TGTGCCAGCAGTCTAGGCCGATCCGGGGGGGGTTTCAATCAGCCCCAGCATTTT.

The CDR3 loop reads CASNPGWSITEAFF. The CDR3, as DNA: TGTGCCAGCAACCCGGGTTGGAGCATAACTGAAGCTTTCTTT. The rearrangement links TRBV27 to TRBJ1-1; D is uncertain. The ends were cut back, 7 bases at V and 5 bases at J, with 17 bases in the middle. This CDR3 is 14 amino acids long. CDR1 is MNHEY, CDR2 SMNVEV, per germline (reference sequence).

The chain is built from TRBV27 and TRBJ2-7; D might be TRBD2 (6 bases). Trimming cost V 7 bases and J 4 bases, with 11 bases left between them. The CDR3 has 12 amino acids. The germline V gene encodes CDR1 MNHEY and CDR2 SMNVEV (reference sequence). The DNA of the CDR3 is TGTGCCAGCATCGGCGGGGATTACGAGCAGTACTTC. Its translation is CASIGGDYEQYF.

The chain links TRBV15 to TRBJ2-7; 7 nucleotides line up with TRBD2. Germline V CDR1 and CDR2: LNHNV, YYDKDF (reference sequence). With 0 bases clipped from V and 2 bases from J, the junction kept 7 bases outside the gene matches. The CDR3 consists of 16 residues. In nucleotides, the CDR3 is TGTGCCACCAGCAGAGATCGGGCTAGCGGAGCCTACGAGCAGTACTTC. Encoded protein: CATSRDRASGAYEQYF.